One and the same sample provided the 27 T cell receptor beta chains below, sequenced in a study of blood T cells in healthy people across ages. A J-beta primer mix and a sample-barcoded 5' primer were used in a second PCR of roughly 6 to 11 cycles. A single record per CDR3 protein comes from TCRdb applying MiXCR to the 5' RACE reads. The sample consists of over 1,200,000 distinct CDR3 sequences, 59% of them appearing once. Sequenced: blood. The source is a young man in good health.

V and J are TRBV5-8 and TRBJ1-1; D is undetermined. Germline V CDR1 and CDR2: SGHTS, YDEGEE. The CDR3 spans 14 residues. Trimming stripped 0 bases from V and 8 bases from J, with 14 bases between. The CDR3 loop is CASSLGWVQTEAFF. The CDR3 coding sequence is TGTGCCAGCAGCTTGGGCTGGGTCCAAACCGAAGCTTTCTTT.

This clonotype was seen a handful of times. In DNA form, the CDR3 reads TGTGCCATCAGTGAACTCGGGGACAGCACAGATACGCAGTATTTT. Translation gives CAISELGDSTDTQYF. The rearrangement uses TRBV10-3 and TRBJ2-3, with D perhaps assigned TRBD1 or TRBD2 (5 bases each). The CDR3 extends over 15 amino acids. Trimming shortened V by 3 bases and J by 0 bases, and 10 bases separated the two germline ends. Looked up from germline, CDR1 is ENHRY and CDR2 is SYGVKD.

The CDR3 bases are TGCAGCGGGCTGGGGGTCCTTCAAGAGACCCAGTACTTC. It is translated as CSGLGVLQETQYF. The genes are TRBV29-1 and TRBJ2-5; D assignment may be TRBD1 or TRBD2 (5 bases each). The CDR3 is made up of 13 amino acids. Trimming took off 7 bases at V and 2 bases at J, with 14 bases between the two ends. Germline CDR1 reads SQVTM; CDR2 reads ANQGSEA.

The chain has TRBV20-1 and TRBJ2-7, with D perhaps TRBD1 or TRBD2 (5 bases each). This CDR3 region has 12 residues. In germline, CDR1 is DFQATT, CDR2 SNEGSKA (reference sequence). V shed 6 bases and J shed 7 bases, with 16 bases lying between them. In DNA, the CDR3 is TGCAGTGCGCCGAGGGGTCAGGATGAGCAGTACTTC. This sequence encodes CSAPRGQDEQYF.

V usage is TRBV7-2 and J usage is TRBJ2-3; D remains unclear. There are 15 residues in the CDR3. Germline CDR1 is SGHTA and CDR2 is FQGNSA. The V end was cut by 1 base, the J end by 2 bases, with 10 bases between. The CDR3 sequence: CASSLEASDTDTQYF. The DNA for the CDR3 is TGTGCCAGCAGCTTAGAAGCCAGCGACACAGATACGCAGTATTTT. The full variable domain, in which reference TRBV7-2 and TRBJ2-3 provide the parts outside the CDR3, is GAGVSQSPSNKVTEKGKDVELRCDPISGHTALYWYRQSLGQGLEFLIYFQGNSAPDKSGLPSDRFSAERTGGSVSTLTIQRTQQEDSAVYLCASSLEASDTDTQYFGPGTRLTVL.

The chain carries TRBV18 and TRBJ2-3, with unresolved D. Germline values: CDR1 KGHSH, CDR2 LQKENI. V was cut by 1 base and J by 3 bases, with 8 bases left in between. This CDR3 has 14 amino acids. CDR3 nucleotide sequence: TGTGCCAGCTCACCACAGGTGGGGACAGATACGCAGTATTTT. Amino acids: CASSPQVGTDTQYF.

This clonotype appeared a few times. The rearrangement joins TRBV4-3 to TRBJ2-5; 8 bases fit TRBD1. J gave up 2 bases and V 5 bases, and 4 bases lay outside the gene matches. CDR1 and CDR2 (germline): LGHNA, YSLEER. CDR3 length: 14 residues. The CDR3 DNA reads TGCGCCAGCAGCGACCGGGACAGGCAAGAGACCCAGTACTTC. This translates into CASSDRDRQETQYF.

Here the CDR3 DNA reads TGTGCCAGCAGCTTATCCTTTACGGACTCCTTTTTAAAGACCCAGTACTTC. It yields the protein CASSLSFTDSFLKTQYF. The chain uses TRBV7-8 and TRBJ2-5, with a possible D match to TRBD2 (5 bases). The CDR3 runs 17 residues. Trimming pared 2 bases from V and 6 bases from J, leaving 22 bases between. Germline CDR1 is SGHVS and CDR2 is FQNEAQ.

CDR3 protein: CASSPSGGVGTEAFF. Here the CDR3 DNA reads TGTGCCAGCAGTCCATCAGGGGGGGTTGGCACTGAAGCTTTCTTT. The chain carries TRBV12-3 or TRBV12-4 and TRBJ1-1; TRBD1 agrees at 7 bases. The CDR3 length is 15 residues. J gave up 4 bases and V 5 bases, and 10 bases lay outside the gene matches.

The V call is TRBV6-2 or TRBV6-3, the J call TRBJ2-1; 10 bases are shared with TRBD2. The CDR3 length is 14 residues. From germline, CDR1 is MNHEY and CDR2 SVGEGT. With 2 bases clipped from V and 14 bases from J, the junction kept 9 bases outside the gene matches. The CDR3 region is CASSYVLAGVVEFF. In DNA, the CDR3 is TGTGCCAGCAGTTACGTTCTAGCGGGGGTTGTGGAGTTCTTC.

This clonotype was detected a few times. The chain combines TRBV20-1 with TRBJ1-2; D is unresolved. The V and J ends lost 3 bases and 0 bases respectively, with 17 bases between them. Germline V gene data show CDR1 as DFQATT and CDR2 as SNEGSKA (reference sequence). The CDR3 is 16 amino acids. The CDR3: CSAREGDIHSNYGYTF. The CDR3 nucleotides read TGCAGTGCTAGGGAGGGAGATATCCATTCTAACTATGGCTACACCTTC.

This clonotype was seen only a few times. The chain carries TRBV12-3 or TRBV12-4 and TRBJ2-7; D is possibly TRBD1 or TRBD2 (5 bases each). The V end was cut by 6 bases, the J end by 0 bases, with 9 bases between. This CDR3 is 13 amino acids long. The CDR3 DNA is TGTGCCAGCAGGTGGGGGAGCTCCTACGAGCAGTACTTC. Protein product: CASRWGSSYEQYF.

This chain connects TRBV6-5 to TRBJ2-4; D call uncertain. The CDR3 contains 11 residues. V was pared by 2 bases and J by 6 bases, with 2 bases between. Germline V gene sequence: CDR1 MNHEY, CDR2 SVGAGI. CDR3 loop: CASSYPNIQYF. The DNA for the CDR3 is TGTGCCAGCAGTTACCCAAACATTCAGTACTTC.

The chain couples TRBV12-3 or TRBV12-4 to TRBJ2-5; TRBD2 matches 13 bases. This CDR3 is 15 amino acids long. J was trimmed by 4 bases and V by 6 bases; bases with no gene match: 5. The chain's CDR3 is CASSKLAGGPETQYF. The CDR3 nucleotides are TGTGCCAGCAGCAAACTAGCGGGGGGGCCAGAGACCCAGTACTTC.

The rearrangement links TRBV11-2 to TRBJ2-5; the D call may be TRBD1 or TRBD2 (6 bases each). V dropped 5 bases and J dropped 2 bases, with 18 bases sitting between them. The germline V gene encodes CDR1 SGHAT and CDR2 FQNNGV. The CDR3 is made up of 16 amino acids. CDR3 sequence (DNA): TGTGCCAGCAGCAGACAGGCGGGACGGTTACAAGAGACCCAGTACTTC. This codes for CASSRQAGRLQETQYF.

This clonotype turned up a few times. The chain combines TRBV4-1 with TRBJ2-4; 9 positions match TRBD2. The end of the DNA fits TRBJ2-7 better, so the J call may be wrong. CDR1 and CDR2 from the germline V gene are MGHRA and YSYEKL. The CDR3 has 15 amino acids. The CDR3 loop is CASSLLAGGIYEQYF. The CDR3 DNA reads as TGCGCCAGCAGCTTACTAGCGGGCGGGATCTACGAGCAGTACTTC.

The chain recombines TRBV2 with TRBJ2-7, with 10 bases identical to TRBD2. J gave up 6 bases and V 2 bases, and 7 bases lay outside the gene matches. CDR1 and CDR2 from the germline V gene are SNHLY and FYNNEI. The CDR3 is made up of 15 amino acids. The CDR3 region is CASSELAGDLSEQYF. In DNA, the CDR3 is TGTGCCAGCAGTGAACTAGCGGGGGACTTATCCGAGCAGTACTTC. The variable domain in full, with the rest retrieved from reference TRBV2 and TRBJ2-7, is EPEVTQTPSHQVTQMGQEVILRCVPISNHLYFYWYRQILGQKVEFLVSFYNNEISEKSEIFDDQFSVERPDGSNFTLKIRSTKLEDSAMYFCASSELAGDLSEQYFGPGTRLTVT.

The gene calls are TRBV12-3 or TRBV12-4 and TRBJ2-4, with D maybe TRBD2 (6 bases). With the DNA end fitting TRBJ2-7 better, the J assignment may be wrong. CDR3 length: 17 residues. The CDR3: CASSLTPPGGVSYEQYF. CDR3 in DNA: TGTGCCAGCAGTCTAACTCCCCCCGGGGGAGTCTCCTACGAGCAGTACTTC.

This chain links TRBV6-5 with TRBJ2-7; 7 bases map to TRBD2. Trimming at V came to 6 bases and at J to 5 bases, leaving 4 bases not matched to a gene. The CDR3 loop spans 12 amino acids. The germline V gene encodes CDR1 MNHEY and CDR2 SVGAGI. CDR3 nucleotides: TGTGCCAGCAGCCCCGGGGGGAACGAGCAGTACTTC. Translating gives CASSPGGNEQYF.

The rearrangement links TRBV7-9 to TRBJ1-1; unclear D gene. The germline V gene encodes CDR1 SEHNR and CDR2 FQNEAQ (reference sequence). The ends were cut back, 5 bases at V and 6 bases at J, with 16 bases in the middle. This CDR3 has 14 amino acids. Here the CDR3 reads CASSEHYTQPEAFF. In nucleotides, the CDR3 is TGTGCCAGCAGCGAACACTACACACAGCCTGAAGCTTTCTTT.

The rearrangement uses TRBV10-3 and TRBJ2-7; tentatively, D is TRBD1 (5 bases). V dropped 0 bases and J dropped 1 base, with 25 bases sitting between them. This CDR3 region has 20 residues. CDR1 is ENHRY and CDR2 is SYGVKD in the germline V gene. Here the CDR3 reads CAISESSGSSGPTGSYEQYF. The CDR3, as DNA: TGTGCCATCAGTGAGTCCTCGGGCTCGTCGGGTCCCACAGGATCCTACGAGCAGTACTTC.

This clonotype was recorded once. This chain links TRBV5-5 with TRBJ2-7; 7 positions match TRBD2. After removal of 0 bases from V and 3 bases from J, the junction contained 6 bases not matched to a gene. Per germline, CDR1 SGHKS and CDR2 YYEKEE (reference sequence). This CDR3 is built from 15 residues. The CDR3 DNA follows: TGTGCCAGCAGCTTGGAAAGCGGGGAAAACTACGAGCAGTACTTC. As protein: CASSLESGENYEQYF. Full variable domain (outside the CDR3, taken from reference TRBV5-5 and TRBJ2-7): DAGVTQSPTHLIKTRGQQVTLRCSPISGHKSVSWYQQVLGQGPQFIFQYYEKEERGRGNFPDRFSARQFPNYSSELNVNALLLGDSALYLCASSLESGENYEQYFGPGTRLTVT.

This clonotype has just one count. In nucleotides, the CDR3 is TGTGCCAGCAGCTTTAGTCTAGCGGGAGATCGTTACGTGAGCGAGCAGTACTTC. Translation gives CASSFSLAGDRYVSEQYF. The chain has TRBV5-5 and TRBJ2-7, with 10 bases lining up with TRBD2. Trimming at V came to 2 bases and at J to 6 bases, leaving 17 bases not matched to a gene. The CDR3 is made up of 18 amino acids. Germline lookup yields CDR1 SGHKS and CDR2 YYEKEE (reference sequence).

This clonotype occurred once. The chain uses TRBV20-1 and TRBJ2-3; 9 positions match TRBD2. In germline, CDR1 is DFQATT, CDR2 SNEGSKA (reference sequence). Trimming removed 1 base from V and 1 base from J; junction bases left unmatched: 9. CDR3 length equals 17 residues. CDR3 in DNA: TGCAGTGCTAGAGTTCGCCCCTCTAGCGGGGGCACAGATACGCAGTATTTT. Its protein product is CSARVRPSSGGTDTQYF.

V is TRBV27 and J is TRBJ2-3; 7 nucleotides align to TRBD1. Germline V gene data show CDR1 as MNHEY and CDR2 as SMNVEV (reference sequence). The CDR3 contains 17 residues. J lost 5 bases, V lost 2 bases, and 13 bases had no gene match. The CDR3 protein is CASSLGTALPSRDTQYF. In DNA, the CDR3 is TGTGCCAGCAGTTTAGGGACAGCCCTACCAAGTCGAGATACGCAGTATTTT.

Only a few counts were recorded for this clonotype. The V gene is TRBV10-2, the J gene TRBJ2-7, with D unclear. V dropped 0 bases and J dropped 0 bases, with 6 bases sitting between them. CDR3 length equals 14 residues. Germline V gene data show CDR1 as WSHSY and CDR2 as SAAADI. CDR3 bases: TGCGCCAGCAGTGAGTCAATCAGCTCCTACGAGCAGTACTTC. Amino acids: CASSESISSYEQYF.

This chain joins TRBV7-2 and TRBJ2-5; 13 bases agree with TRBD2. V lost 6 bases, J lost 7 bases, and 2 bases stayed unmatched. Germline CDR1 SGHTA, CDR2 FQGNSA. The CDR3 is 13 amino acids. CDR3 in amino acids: CASSTSGRGTQYF. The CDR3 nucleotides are TGTGCCAGCAGTACTAGCGGGAGGGGGACCCAGTACTTC.